What follows are 23 T cell receptor beta chains derived from one specimen sequenced in a study of T cell responses to AZD1222 COVID-19 vaccine (dated by TCRdb to about 2021). Per the publication, the time point label means: baseline before first vaccination. What this sample's treatment or condition label stands for: meningococcal conjugate vaccine given as trial control. The protocol used for the library was the immunoSEQ multiplex PCR assay. As stored in TCRdb, this immuneACCESS dataset retains in-frame rearrangements with V and J assigned. A fraction of the clones does not appear; measured against another copy, unresolved V genes explain less than half of the discrepancy, and the remainder lacks a known reason. The table for this sample lists under 200,000 clones; 75% to 90% of them were counted only once. The top ten hold about 2.5% of the sample. The sequences come from peripheral blood, collected on day 0 of MenACWY control vaccination. The receptors here all came from an adult in good health.

This chain connects TRBV27 to TRBJ2-3; D tentatively fits TRBD1 or TRBD2 (5 bases each). The V end was cut by 3 bases, the J end by 7 bases, with 8 bases between. In germline, CDR1 is MNHEY, CDR2 SMNVEV (reference sequence). This CDR3 spans 12 amino acids. The CDR3 here is CASSFGGNTQYF. As DNA, the CDR3 is TGTGCCAGCAGTTTTGGGGGAAATACGCAGTATTTT.

The chain uses TRBV28 and TRBJ2-3; 8 bases fit TRBD1. CDR3 length: 13 residues. Germline V gene sequence: CDR1 MDHEN, CDR2 SYDVKM. J lost 4 bases, V lost 7 bases, and 4 bases had no gene match. The CDR3: CASNGQGADTQYF. The CDR3 DNA sequence: TGTGCCAGCAACGGACAGGGTGCAGATACGCAGTATTTT.

The rearrangement uses TRBV19 and TRBJ1-6, with D perhaps TRBD1 (6 bases). The CDR3 loop spans 15 amino acids. V lost 4 bases to trimming and J lost 7 bases, with 14 bases between them. The germline gives CDR1 LNHDA, CDR2 SQIVND (reference sequence). As DNA, the CDR3 is TGTGCCAGTAGTACGTCAGGGGATGTGAATTCACCCCTCCACTTT. Amino acid sequence: CASSTSGDVNSPLHF.

This chain joins TRBV3-1 (or the pseudogene TRBV3-2) and TRBJ2-1; D remains unclear. Germline assignment: CDR1 LGHDT and CDR2 YNNKEL (reference sequence). The V end was cut by 4 bases, the J end by 0 bases, with 13 bases between. CDR3 length equals 16 residues. The CDR3 loop is CASSPIALSSYNEQFF. Here the CDR3 DNA reads TGTGCCAGCAGCCCAATAGCACTTAGCTCCTACAATGAGCAGTTCTTC.

The rearrangement links TRBV30 to TRBJ2-7; a weak D match, TRBD1 (5 bases). The CDR3 is 12 residues long. Germline V gives CDR1 GTSNPN, CDR2 SVGIG (reference sequence). Trimming cost V 5 bases and J 1 base, with 9 bases left between them. The CDR3 sequence is CAWEAGSYEQYF. The CDR3 nucleotides read TGTGCCTGGGAGGCAGGGTCCTACGAGCAGTACTTC.

This sequence joins TRBV30 and TRBJ1-2; D call uncertain. Germline V CDR1 and CDR2: GTSNPN, SVGIG (reference sequence). With 0 bases removed from V and 3 bases from J, the gap between germline ends came to 14 bases. The CDR3 covers 15 residues. CDR3 nucleotide sequence: TGTGCCTGGAGTGTACTCGTTGGGCGAGACTATGGCTACACCTTC. Its protein is CAWSVLVGRDYGYTF. Based on the CDR3 plus reference TRBV30 and TRBJ1-2, the full variable domain is SQTIHQWPATLVQPVGSPLSLECTVEGTSNPNLYWYRQAAGRGLQLLFYSVGIGQISSEVPQNLSASRPQDRQFILSSKKLLLSDSGFYLCAWSVLVGRDYGYTFGSGTRLTVV.

The genes are TRBV5-1 and TRBJ1-1, with D unclear. Germline V gene data show CDR1 as SGHRS and CDR2 as YFSETQ. V was trimmed by 0 bases and J by 1 base, leaving 13 bases between them. This CDR3 region has 16 residues. Written as DNA, the CDR3 is TGCGCCAGCAGCTTGGCCGCGATGACGACGAACACTGAAGCTTTCTTT. The encoded protein is CASSLAAMTTNTEAFF.

The chain joins TRBV19 to TRBJ1-3; D is undetermined. V shed 6 bases and J shed 0 bases, with 9 bases lying between them. The CDR3 length is 14 residues. Germline-derived CDR1 and CDR2 are LNHDA and SQIVND (reference sequence). The CDR3 coding sequence is TGTGCCAGTAGGCAGATAAGCTCTGGAAACACCATATATTTT. As protein: CASRQISSGNTIYF. Full variable domain (remainder filled in from reference TRBV19 and TRBJ1-3): DGGITQSPKYLFRKEGQNVTLSCEQNLNHDAMYWYRQDPGQGLRLIYYSQIVNDFQKGDIAEGYSVSREKKESFPLTVTSAQKNPTAFYLCASRQISSGNTIYFGEGSWLTVV.

In this sample, this clone turned up many times. The chain is built from TRBV18 and TRBJ1-4, with D unclear. Trimming shortened V by 5 bases and J by 8 bases, and 12 bases separated the two germline ends. Germline CDR1 and CDR2: KGHSH and LQKENI. CDR3 size: 13 residues. The CDR3: CASSFEGREKLFF. The CDR3 nucleotides read TGTGCCAGCTCATTCGAGGGCCGGGAAAAACTGTTTTTT.

V is TRBV30 and J is TRBJ1-1; unclear D gene. Deletions cut 3 bases from V and 1 base from J, with 12 bases between. The CDR3 sequence is 14 residues long. From germline, CDR1 is GTSNPN and CDR2 SVGIG (reference sequence). The CDR3, as DNA: TGTGCCTGGAGCCGCAACGGAGCGAACACTGAAGCTTTCTTT. It encodes CAWSRNGANTEAFF.

Details on this clone: Other nucleotide sequences in the sample specify the same CDR3. The genes are TRBV6-1 and TRBJ1-5; D perhaps matches TRBD1 (6 bases). This CDR3 region has 15 residues. Trimming left V 0 bases short and J 4 bases short, with 10 bases between. Looked up from germline, CDR1 is MNHNS and CDR2 is SASEGT. The CDR3 loop reads CASSEAGQQNQPQHF. The CDR3 region has the DNA TGTGCCAGCAGTGAAGCAGGACAGCAGAATCAGCCCCAGCATTTT.

This clone was recorded many times. The chain joins TRBV15 to TRBJ2-1; 8 bases line up with TRBD2. Germline V CDR1 and CDR2: LNHNV, YYDKDF (reference sequence). V lost 5 bases to trimming and J lost 4 bases; unmatched junction nucleotides: 7. The CDR3 length is 15 residues. CDR3 coding DNA: TGTGCCACCAGCCTGATTAGCGGGGATTACAATGAGCAGTTCTTC. Residues: CATSLISGDYNEQFF.

This chain links TRBV6-2 or TRBV6-3 with TRBJ2-5; 7 positions agree with TRBD2. After removal of 0 bases from V and 6 bases from J, the junction contained 4 bases not matched to a gene. Germline CDR1 and CDR2: MNHEY and SVGEGT. The CDR3 has 14 residues. This chain's CDR3 is CASSYSGGGKTQYF. The CDR3 DNA follows: TGTGCCAGCAGTTACTCGGGGGGAGGGAAGACCCAGTACTTC.

The J gene is TRBJ2-7, the V gene TRBV4-1; D perhaps matches TRBD2 (6 bases). CDR1 and CDR2 (germline): MGHRA, YSYEKL. V dropped 0 bases and J dropped 3 bases, with 12 bases sitting between them. This CDR3 has 15 amino acids. The CDR3 is CASSQDSREYYEQYF. DNA for the CDR3: TGCGCCAGCAGCCAAGATTCTCGGGAGTACTACGAGCAGTACTTC.

This chain connects TRBV5-4 to TRBJ1-3; tentative D call: TRBD1 (6 bases). The CDR3 extends over 16 amino acids. The germline V and J ends were trimmed by 0 bases and 0 bases, with 10 bases remaining between them. Germline values: CDR1 SGHNT, CDR2 YYREEE (reference sequence). This CDR3 reads CASSLGQALSGNTIYF. DNA of the CDR3: TGTGCCAGCAGCTTGGGACAGGCTCTCTCTGGAAACACCATATATTTT.

The chain joins TRBV5-4 to TRBJ2-3; unclear D gene. Trimming stripped 3 bases from V and 4 bases from J, with 9 bases between. CDR3 length equals 13 residues. Per germline, CDR1 SGHNT and CDR2 YYREEE (reference sequence). The CDR3, as DNA: TGTGCCAGCAGCTCGGTCGGATCAGATACGCAGTATTTT. It codes for CASSSVGSDTQYF.

V gene TRBV3-1 (or the pseudogene TRBV3-2) combines with J gene TRBJ2-7; TRBD2 might be the D (7 bases). The CDR3 runs 14 residues. The V gene lost 3 bases and the J gene lost 5 bases, with 14 bases spanning the gap. CDR1 LGHDT and CDR2 YNNKEL come from the germline V gene (reference sequence). CDR3 loop: CASSQWGGHHEQYF. The CDR3 nucleotides are TGTGCCAGCAGCCAGTGGGGGGGGCATCACGAGCAGTACTTC.

The V gene is TRBV27, the J gene TRBJ2-7, with D maybe TRBD1 (6 bases). Germline loops: CDR1 MNHEY, CDR2 SMNVEV (reference sequence). V lost 8 bases to trimming and J lost 0 bases, with 14 bases between them. The CDR3 covers 14 residues. The CDR3 region is CASSDRKLSYEQYF. CDR3 in DNA: TGTGCCAGCTCCGACAGGAAACTCTCCTACGAGCAGTACTTC.

V is TRBV11-2 and J is TRBJ1-2; a possible D gene is TRBD1 (6 bases). The V and J ends lost 5 bases and 4 bases respectively, with 26 bases between them. CDR1 and CDR2 (germline): SGHAT, FQNNGV. This CDR3 comprises 18 residues. The CDR3 DNA sequence: TGTGCCAGCAGCCCCGGAGGTATACAGGGACCGAGAGGCTATGGCTACACCTTC. The encoded protein is CASSPGGIQGPRGYGYTF.

This clone was counted a few times. The chain recombines TRBV6-5 with TRBJ1-4, with no clear D. Germline-derived CDR1 and CDR2 are MNHEY and SVGAGI. The CDR3 is made up of 14 amino acids. With 10 bases removed from V and 6 bases from J, the gap between germline ends came to 18 bases. The CDR3 nucleotides are TGTGCCACTTCAGGTGGCGTTCGCGATGAAAAACTGTTTTTT. Its translation: CATSGGVRDEKLFF.

CDR3 in DNA: TGCGCCAGCAGCTATAGGACGGGTGACTATGGCTACACCTTC. As protein: CASSYRTGDYGYTF. This sequence joins TRBV4-1 and TRBJ1-2; D not resolved. V was cut by 5 bases and J by 3 bases, with 13 bases left in between. In germline, CDR1 is MGHRA, CDR2 YSYEKL. The CDR3 loop spans 14 amino acids.

The J gene is TRBJ2-1, the V gene TRBV5-1; a possible D gene is TRBD1 (6 bases). This CDR3 spans 13 amino acids. CDR1 SGHRS and CDR2 YFSETQ come from the germline V gene. Trimming took 4 bases from V and 3 from J, leaving 8 bases between them. The DNA for the CDR3 is TGCGCCAGCAGCCCGGACAGCTACAATGAGCAGTTCTTC. Its protein is CASSPDSYNEQFF.

The genes are TRBV4-1 and TRBJ1-5; D call uncertain. The CDR3 totals 11 residues. V was shortened by 0 bases and J by 13 bases, with 7 bases between the two germline ends. Germline V lookup: CDR1 MGHRA, CDR2 YSYEKL. The CDR3 loop reads CASSQDGRQHF. The CDR3 DNA reads TGCGCCAGCAGCCAAGACGGAAGGCAGCATTTT.